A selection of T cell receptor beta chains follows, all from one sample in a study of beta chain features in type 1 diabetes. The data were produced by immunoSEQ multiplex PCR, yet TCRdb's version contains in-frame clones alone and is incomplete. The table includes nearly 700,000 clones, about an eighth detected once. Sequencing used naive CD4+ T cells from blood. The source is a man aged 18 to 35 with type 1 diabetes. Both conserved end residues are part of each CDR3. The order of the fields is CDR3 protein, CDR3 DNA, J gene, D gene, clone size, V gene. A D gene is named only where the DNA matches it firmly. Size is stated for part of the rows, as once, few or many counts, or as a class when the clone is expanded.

CASSEMWGTNQPQHF,TGTGCCAGCAGTGAAATGTGGGGCACCAATCAGCCCCAGCATTTT,TRBJ1-5,-,few,TRBV2
CASRSGTPDTDTQYF,TGTGCCAGCAGGTCGGGGACTCCAGACACAGATACGCAGTATTTT,TRBJ2-3,-,few,TRBV6-5
CAISESIGISQGFYNEQFF,TGTGCCATCAGTGAGTCGATTGGGATAAGCCAGGGGTTCTACAATGAGCAGTTCTTC,TRBJ2-1,-,-,TRBV10-3
CASSSPASGNTIYF,TGTGCCAGCAGTTCCCCGGCATCTGGAAACACCATATATTTT,TRBJ1-3,-,few,TRBV28
CASSHDTGSYEQYF,TGTGCCAGCAGTCACGATACAGGATCCTACGAGCAGTACTTC,TRBJ2-7,-,-,TRBV6-5
CASSKETGSHF,TGTGCCAGCAGCAAAGAGACCGGCTCCCACTTT,TRBJ1-6,-,few,TRBV21-1
CASSQDQVGGREKLFF,TGTGCCAGCAGCCAAGATCAAGTCGGGGGGCGTGAAAAACTGTTTTTT,TRBJ1-4,-,few,TRBV14
CASSASDGKETQYF,TGTGCCAGCAGCGCCTCGGACGGTAAAGAGACCCAGTACTTC,TRBJ2-5,-,few,TRBV9
CASSLQSGEETQYF,TGCGCCAGCAGCTTACAAAGCGGGGAGGAGACCCAGTACTTC,TRBJ2-5,TRBD2,-,TRBV5-1
CAIRGTGDSNQPQHF,TGTGCCATCAGAGGGACAGGGGATAGCAATCAGCCCCAGCATTTT,TRBJ1-5,TRBD1,few,TRBV10-3
CAWIGRLNTEAFF,TGTGCCTGGATAGGACGTCTGAACACTGAAGCTTTCTTT,TRBJ1-1,-,-,TRBV30
CASSSIRQQLNTEAFF,TGTGCCAGCAGCTCGATCAGACAGCAGCTTAACACTGAAGCTTTCTTT,TRBJ1-1,-,-,TRBV11-2
CASTWDRVPGELFF,TGTGCCAGCACCTGGGACAGGGTGCCCGGGGAGCTGTTTTTT,TRBJ2-2,TRBD1,-,TRBV28
CASSQASPFDGAFF,TGTGCCAGCAGCCAAGCATCCCCGTTTGATGGAGCTTTCTTT,TRBJ1-1,-,few,TRBV14
CATSAHRGRNQPQHF,TGTGCCACCAGCGCTCACAGGGGGCGGAATCAGCCCCAGCATTTT,TRBJ1-5,TRBD1,few,TRBV15
CASSFPGEETQYF,TGTGCCAGCAGCTTCCCAGGGGAAGAGACCCAGTACTTC,TRBJ2-5,-,-,TRBV7-2
CASSFVYGGDTDTQYF,TGTGCCAGCAGCTTTGTTTACGGGGGGGACACAGATACGCAGTATTTT,TRBJ2-3,TRBD2,few,TRBV7-2
CASTGLAGGPDEQFF,TGTGCCAGCACCGGACTAGCGGGGGGGCCTGATGAGCAGTTCTTC,TRBJ2-1,TRBD2,-,TRBV6-5
CASSRRTSATNEKLFF,TGTGCCAGCAGCCGAAGGACGTCTGCAACTAATGAAAAACTGTTTTTT,TRBJ1-4,-,few,TRBV5-6
CASSAYSAVISNEQFF,TGTGCCAGCAGTGCTTATTCAGCGGTCATTTCCAATGAGCAGTTCTTC,TRBJ2-1,-,-,TRBV6-1
CSVETGDGYTF,TGCAGCGTGGAGACAGGGGATGGCTACACCTTC,TRBJ1-2,TRBD1,-,TRBV29-1
CASSEDITNEKLFF,TGTGCCAGCAGTGAGGACATAACTAATGAAAAACTGTTTTTT,TRBJ1-4,-,once,TRBV25-1
CAWSIGRYIQYF,TGTGCCTGGAGTATAGGGAGGTACATTCAGTACTTC,TRBJ2-4,-,-,TRBV30
CASSPGAGETEAFF,TGTGCCAGCAGCCCTGGGGCAGGCGAGACTGAAGCTTTCTTT,TRBJ1-1,-,-,TRBV7-3
CASSVLANTGELFF,TGTGCCAGCAGCGTGCTGGCGAACACCGGGGAGCTGTTTTTT,TRBJ2-2,-,-,TRBV2
CASSLGDIRYEQYF,TGTGCCAGCAGCTTAGGGGACATACGCTACGAGCAGTACTTC,TRBJ2-7,-,-,TRBV7-9
CASSPSGSSYNEQFF,TGCGCCAGCAGTCCTAGCGGGAGCTCCTACAATGAGCAGTTCTTC,TRBJ2-1,TRBD2,-,TRBV4-1
CASSLGTHNEQFF,TGCGCCAGCAGCTTGGGCACCCACAATGAGCAGTTCTTC,TRBJ2-1,-,few,TRBV5-1
CASSIWGGVRTDTQYF,TGTGCCAGTAGTATATGGGGCGGGGTGCGCACAGATACGCAGTATTTT,TRBJ2-3,-,few,TRBV19
CASSPGQAGYNEQFF,TGTGCCAGCAGCCCGGGACAGGCGGGCTACAATGAGCAGTTCTTC,TRBJ2-1,TRBD1,-,TRBV9
CASSLGWYYGYTF,TGTGCCAGCAGTCTCGGGTGGTACTATGGCTACACCTTC,TRBJ1-2,-,-,TRBV6-5
CASREGNQPQHF,TGTGCCAGCAGGGAGGGAAATCAGCCCCAGCATTTT,TRBJ1-5,-,few,TRBV2
CSALTRGDIQYF,TGCAGCGCCCTTACCAGAGGGGACATTCAGTACTTC,TRBJ2-4,-,-,TRBV29-1
CAWETGGSGEAFF,TGTGCCTGGGAAACAGGGGGCAGTGGTGAAGCTTTCTTT,TRBJ1-1,TRBD1,few,TRBV30
CASSLRTAQETQYF,TGTGCCAGCAGCTTAAGGACAGCGCAAGAGACCCAGTACTTC,TRBJ2-5,-,-,TRBV7-6
CASSQNYRGNNEKLFF,TGCGCCAGCAGCCAGAACTACAGGGGCAATAATGAAAAACTGTTTTTT,TRBJ1-4,TRBD1,-,TRBV5-1